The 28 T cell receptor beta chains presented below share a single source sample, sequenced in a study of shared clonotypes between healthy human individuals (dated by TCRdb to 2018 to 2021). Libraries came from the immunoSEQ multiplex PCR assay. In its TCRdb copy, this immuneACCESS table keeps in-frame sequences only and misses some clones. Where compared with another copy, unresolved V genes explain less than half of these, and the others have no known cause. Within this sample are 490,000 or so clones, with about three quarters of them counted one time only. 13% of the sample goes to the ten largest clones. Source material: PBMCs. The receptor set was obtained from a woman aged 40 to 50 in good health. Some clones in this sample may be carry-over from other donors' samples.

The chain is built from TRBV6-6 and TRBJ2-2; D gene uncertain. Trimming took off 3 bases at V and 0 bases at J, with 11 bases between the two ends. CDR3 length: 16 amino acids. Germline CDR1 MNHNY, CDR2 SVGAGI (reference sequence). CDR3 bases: TGTGCCAGCAGTTATCTTCAGGCCTCGAACACCGGGGAGCTGTTTTTT. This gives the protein CASSYLQASNTGELFF.

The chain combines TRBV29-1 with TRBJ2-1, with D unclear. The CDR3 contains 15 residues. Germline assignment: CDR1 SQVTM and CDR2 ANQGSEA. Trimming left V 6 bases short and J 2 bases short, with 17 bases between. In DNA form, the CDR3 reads TGCAGCGTGGGCAGCAAAGCGTACCCCTACAATGAGCAGTTCTTC. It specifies CSVGSKAYPYNEQFF.

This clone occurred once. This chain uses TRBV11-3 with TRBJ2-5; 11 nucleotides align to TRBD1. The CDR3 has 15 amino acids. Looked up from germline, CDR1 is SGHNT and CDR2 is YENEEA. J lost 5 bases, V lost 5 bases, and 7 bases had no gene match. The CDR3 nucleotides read TGTGCCAGCAGCCCCAGGACAGGGGGCAGGGAGACCCAGTACTTC. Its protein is CASSPRTGGRETQYF. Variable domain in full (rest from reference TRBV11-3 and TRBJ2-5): EAGVVQSPRYKIIEKKQPVAFWCNPISGHNTLYWYLQNLGQGPELLIRYENEEAVDDSQLPKDRFSAERLKGVDSTLKIQPAELGDSAVYLCASSPRTGGRETQYFGPGTRLLVL.

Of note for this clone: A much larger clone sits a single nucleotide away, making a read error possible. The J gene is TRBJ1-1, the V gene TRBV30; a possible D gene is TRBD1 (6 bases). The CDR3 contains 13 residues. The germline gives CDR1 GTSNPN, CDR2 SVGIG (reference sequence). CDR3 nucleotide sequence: TGTGCCTGGGGAGAACAGGGCATTACTGGGGCTTCCTTT. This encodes CAWGEQGITGASF.

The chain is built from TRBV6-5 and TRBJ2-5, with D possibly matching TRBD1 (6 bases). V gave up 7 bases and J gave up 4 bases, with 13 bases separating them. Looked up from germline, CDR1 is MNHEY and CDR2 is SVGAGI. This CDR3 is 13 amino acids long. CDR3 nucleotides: TGTGCCAGCATAAGAACAGGGTCAGAGACCCAGTACTTC. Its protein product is CASIRTGSETQYF.

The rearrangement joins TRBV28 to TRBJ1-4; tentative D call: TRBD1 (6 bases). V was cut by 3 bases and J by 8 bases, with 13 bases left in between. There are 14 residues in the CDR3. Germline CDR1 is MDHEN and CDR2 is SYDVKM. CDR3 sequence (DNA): TGTGCCAGCAGTTTTTCGGGGGCAGGAGAAAAACTGTTTTTT. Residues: CASSFSGAGEKLFF.

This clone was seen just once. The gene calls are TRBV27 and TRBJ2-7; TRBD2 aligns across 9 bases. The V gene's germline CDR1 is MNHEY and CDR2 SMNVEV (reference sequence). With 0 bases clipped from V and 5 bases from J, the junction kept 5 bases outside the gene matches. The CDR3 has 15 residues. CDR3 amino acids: CASSLSSGSQDEQYF. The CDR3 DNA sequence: TGTGCCAGCAGTTTATCTAGCGGGAGTCAAGACGAGCAGTACTTC.

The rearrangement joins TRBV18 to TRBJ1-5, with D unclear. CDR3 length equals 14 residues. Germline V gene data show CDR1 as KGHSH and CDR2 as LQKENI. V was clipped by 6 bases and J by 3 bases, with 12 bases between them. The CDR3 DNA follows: TGTGCCAGCTCCCTCGACGGGATCAATCAGCCCCAGCATTTT. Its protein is CASSLDGINQPQHF.

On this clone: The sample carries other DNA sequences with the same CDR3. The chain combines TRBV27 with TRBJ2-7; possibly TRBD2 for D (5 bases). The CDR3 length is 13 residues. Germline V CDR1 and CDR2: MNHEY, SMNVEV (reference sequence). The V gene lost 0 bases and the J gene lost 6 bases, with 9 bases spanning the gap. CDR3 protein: CASSLSSVGEQYF. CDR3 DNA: TGTGCCAGCAGTTTATCTAGCGTCGGCGAGCAGTACTTC.

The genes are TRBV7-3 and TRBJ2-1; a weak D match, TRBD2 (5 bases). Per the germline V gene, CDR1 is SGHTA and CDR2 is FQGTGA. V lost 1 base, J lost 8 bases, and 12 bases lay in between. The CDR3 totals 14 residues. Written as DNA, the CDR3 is TGTGCCAGCAGCTTAAGGTTGGAGGTCGATGAGCAGTTCTTC. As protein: CASSLRLEVDEQFF.

The CDR3 DNA follows: TGCGCCAGCAGCCCGGGGACTACCACCAAAAACATTCAGTACTTC. Its protein product is CASSPGTTTKNIQYF. The V gene is TRBV5-1, the J gene TRBJ2-4, with 7 bases that match TRBD2. V trimming: 4 bases; J trimming: 2 bases; junction bases outside the gene matches: 6. Germline CDR1 and CDR2: SGHRS and YFSETQ. The CDR3 is 15 amino acids. Variable domain in full (rest from reference TRBV5-1 and TRBJ2-4): KAGVTQTPRYLIKTRGQQVTLSCSPISGHRSVSWYQQTPGQGLQFLFEYFSETQRNKGNFPGRFSGRQFSNSRSEMNVSTLELGDSALYLCASSPGTTTKNIQYFGAGTRLSVL.

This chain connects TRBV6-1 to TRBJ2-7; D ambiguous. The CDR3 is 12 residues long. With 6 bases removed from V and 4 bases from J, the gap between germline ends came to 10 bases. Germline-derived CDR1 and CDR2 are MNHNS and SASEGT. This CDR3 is CASRSPSYEQYF. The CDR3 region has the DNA TGTGCCAGCAGGTCCCCCTCGTACGAGCAGTACTTC.

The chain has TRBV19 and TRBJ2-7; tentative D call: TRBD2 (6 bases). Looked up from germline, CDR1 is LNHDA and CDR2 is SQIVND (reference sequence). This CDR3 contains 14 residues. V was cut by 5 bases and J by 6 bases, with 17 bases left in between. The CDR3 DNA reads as TGTGCCAGTAGTTACACGATAGGGAGGCTCGAGCAGTACTTC. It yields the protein CASSYTIGRLEQYF.

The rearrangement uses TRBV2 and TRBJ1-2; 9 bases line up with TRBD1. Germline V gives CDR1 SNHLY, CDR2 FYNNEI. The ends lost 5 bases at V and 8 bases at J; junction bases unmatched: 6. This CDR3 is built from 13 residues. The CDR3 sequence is CASSYTGGRGYTF. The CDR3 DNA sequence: TGTGCCAGCAGTTACACAGGGGGCCGGGGCTACACCTTC. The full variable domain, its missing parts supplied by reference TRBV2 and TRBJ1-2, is EPEVTQTPSHQVTQMGQEVILRCVPISNHLYFYWYRQILGQKVEFLVSFYNNEISEKSEIFDDQFSVERPDGSNFTLKIRSTKLEDSAMYFCASSYTGGRGYTFGSGTRLTVV.

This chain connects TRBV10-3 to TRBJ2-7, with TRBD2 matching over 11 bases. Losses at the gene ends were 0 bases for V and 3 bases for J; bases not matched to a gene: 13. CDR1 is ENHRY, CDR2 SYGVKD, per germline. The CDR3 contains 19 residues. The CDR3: CAISESGVAGGPPRYEQYF. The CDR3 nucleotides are TGTGCCATCAGTGAGTCGGGGGTAGCGGGAGGGCCTCCCCGCTACGAGCAGTACTTC.

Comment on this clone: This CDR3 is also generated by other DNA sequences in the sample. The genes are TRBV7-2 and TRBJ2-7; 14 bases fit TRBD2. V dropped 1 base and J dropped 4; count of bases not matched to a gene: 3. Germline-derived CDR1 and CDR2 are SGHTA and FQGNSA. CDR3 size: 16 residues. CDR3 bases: TGTGCCAGCAGCTTAGAAGGGACTAGCGGGAGTTACGAGCAGTACTTC. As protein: CASSLEGTSGSYEQYF.

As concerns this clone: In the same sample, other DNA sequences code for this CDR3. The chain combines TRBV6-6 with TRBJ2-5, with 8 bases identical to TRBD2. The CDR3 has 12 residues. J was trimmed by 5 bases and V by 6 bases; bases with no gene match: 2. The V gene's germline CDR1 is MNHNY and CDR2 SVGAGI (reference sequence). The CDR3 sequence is CASSPGGETQYF. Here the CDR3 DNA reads TGTGCCAGCAGCCCGGGGGGGGAGACCCAGTACTTC.

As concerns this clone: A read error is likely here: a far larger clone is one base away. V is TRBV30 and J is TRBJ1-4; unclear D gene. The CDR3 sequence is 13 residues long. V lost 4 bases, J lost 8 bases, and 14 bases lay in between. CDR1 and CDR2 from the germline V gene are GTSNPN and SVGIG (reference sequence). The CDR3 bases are TGTGCCTGGATTGTAAACAGCAACGAAAAACTGTTTTTT. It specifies CAWIVNSNEKLFF. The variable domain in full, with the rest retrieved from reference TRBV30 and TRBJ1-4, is SQTIHQWPATLVQPVGSPLSLECTVEGTSNPNLYWYRQAAGRGLQLLFYSVGIGQISSEVPQNLSASRPQDRQFILSSKKLLLSDSGFYLCAWIVNSNEKLFFGSGTQLSVL.

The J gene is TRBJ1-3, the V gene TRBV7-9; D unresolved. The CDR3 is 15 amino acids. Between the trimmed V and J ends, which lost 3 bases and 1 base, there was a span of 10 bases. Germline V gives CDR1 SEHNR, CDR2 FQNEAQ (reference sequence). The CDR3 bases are TGTGCCAGCAGCTTTAGTTGGGGATCTGGAAACACCATATATTTT. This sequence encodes CASSFSWGSGNTIYF.

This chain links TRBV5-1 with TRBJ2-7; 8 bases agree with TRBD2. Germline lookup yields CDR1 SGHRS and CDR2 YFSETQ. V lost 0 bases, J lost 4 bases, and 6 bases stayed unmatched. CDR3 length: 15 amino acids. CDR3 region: CASSLAPAGVYEQYF. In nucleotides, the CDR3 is TGCGCCAGCAGCTTGGCTCCAGCGGGAGTGTACGAGCAGTACTTC.

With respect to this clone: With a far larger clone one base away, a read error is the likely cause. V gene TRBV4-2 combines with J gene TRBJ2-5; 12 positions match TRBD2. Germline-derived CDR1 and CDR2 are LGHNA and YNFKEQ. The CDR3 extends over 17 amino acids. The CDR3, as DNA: TGTGCCAGCAGCCAAGGAACTAGCGGGGGGACCCAAGATACCCAGTACTTC. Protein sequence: CASSQGTSGGTQDTQYF.

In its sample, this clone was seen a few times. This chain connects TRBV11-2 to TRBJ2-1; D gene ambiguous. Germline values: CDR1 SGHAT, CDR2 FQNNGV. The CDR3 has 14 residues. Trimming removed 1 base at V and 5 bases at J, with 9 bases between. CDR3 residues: CASSLVQNNNEQFF. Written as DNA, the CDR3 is TGTGCCAGCAGCTTAGTTCAGAATAACAATGAGCAGTTCTTC.

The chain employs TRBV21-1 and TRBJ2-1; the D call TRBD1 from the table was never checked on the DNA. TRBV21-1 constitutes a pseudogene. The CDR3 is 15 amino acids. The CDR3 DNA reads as TGTGCCAATAAAGGGGATACAGGGGATTACAATGAGCAGTTCTTC. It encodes CANKGDTGDYNEQFF.

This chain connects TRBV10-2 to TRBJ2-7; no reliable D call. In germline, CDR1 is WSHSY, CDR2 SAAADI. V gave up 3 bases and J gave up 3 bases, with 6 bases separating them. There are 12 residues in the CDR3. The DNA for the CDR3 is TGCGCCAGCAGTGACTTCAACTACGAGCAGTACTTC. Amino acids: CASSDFNYEQYF.

The CDR3 sequence: CASSLYGRAYEQFF. In DNA, the CDR3 is TGTGCCAGCAGCTTATACGGGAGGGCTTATGAGCAGTTCTTC. The gene calls are TRBV7-3 and TRBJ2-1, with TRBD2 matching 8 bases. V lost 2 bases and J lost 8; bases outside the gene matches: 5. Per germline, CDR1 SGHTA and CDR2 FQGTGA. The CDR3 length is 14 residues.

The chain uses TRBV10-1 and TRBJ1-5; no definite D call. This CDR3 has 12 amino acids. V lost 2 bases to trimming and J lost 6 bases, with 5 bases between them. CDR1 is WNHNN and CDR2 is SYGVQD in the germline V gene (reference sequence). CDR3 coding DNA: TGCGCCAGCAGTGAGCCCGGTCAGCCCCAGCATTTT. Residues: CASSEPGQPQHF.

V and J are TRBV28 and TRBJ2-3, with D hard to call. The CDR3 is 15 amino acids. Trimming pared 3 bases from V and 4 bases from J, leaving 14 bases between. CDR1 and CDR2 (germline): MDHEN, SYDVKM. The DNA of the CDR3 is TGTGCCAGCAGTTTTCGGTTTAGTTGGGCAGATACGCAGTATTTT. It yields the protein CASSFRFSWADTQYF. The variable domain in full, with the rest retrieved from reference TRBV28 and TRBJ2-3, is DVKVTQSSRYLVKRTGEKVFLECVQDMDHENMFWYRQDPGLGLRLIYFSYDVKMKEKGDIPEGYSVSREKKERFSLILESASTNQTSMYLCASSFRFSWADTQYFGPGTRLTVL.

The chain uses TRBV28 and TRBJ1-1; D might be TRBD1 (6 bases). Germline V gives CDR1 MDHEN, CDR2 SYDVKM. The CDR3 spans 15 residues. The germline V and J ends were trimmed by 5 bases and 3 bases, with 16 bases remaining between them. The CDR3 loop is CASSTLGRGDTEAFF. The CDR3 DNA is TGTGCCAGCAGTACCCTGGGGAGGGGGGACACTGAAGCTTTCTTT.